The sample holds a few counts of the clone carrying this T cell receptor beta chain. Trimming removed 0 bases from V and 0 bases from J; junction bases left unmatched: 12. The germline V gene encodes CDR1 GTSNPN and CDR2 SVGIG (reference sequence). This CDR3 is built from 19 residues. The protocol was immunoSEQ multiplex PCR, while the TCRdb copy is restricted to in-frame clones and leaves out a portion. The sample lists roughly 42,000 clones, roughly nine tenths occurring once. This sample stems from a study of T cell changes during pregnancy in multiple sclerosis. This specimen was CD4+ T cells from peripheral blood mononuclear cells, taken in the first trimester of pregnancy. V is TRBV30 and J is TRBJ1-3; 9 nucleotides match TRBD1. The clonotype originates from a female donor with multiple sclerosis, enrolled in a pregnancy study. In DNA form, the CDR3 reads TGTGCCTGGAGTGTTAAGGACAGGGGAATGATGAGCTCTGGAAACACCATATATTTT. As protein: CAWSVKDRGMMSSGNTIYF.